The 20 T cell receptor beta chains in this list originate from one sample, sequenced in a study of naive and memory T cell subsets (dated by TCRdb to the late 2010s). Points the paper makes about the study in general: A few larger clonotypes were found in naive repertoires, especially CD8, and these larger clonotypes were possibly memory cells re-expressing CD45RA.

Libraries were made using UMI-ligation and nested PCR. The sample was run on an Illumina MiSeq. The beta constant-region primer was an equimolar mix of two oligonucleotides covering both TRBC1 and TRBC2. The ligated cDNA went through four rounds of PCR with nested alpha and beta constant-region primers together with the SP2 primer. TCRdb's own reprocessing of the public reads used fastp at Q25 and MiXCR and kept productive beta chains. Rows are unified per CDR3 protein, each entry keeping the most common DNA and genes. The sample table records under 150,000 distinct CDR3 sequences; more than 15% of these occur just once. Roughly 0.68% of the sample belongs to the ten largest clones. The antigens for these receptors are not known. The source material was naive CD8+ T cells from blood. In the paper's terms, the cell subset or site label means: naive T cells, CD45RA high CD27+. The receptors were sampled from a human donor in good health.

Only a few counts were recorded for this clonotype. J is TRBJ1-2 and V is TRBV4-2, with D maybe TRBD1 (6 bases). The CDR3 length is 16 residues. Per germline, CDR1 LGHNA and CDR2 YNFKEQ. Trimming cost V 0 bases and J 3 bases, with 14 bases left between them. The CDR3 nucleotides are TGTGCCAGCAGCCAAGAGTTTGGGGGCTTGGACTATGGCTACACCTTC. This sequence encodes CASSQEFGGLDYGYTF.

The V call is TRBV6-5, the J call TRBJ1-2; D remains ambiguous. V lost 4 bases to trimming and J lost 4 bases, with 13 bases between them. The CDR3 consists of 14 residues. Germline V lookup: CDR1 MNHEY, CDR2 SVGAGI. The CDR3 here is CASSSSQFSYGYTF. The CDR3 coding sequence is TGTGCCAGCAGTTCTTCCCAGTTTTCCTATGGCTACACCTTC.

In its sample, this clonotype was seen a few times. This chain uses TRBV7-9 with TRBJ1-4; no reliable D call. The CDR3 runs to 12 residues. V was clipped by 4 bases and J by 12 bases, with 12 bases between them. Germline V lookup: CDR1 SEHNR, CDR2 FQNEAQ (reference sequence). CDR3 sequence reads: CASSSAGKELFF. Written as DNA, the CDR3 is TGTGCCAGCAGCTCGGCCGGGAAGGAACTGTTTTTT.

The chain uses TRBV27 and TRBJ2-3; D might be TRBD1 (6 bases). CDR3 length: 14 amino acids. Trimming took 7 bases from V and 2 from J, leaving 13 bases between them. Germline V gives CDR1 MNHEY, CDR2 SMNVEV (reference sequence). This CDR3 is CASTPQGLTDTQYF. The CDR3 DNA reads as TGTGCCAGCACCCCCCAGGGGCTCACAGATACGCAGTATTTT.

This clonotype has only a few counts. The DNA of the CDR3 is TGTGCCAGCAGCGGGCCTAGGCGTGAGCAGTTCTTC. Its translation: CASSGPRREQFF. V and J are TRBV13 and TRBJ2-1, with D unclear. Per the germline V gene, CDR1 is PRHDT and CDR2 is FYEKMQ (reference sequence). The germline V and J ends were trimmed by 5 bases and 9 bases, with 11 bases remaining between them. This CDR3 region has 12 residues.

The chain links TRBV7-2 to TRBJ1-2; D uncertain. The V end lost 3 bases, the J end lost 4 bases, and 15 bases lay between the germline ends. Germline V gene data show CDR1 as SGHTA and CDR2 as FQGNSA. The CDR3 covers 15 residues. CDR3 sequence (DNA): TGTGCCAGCAGCTTCCCTCTTGGGGTTGGCTATGGCTACACCTTC. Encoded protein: CASSFPLGVGYGYTF.

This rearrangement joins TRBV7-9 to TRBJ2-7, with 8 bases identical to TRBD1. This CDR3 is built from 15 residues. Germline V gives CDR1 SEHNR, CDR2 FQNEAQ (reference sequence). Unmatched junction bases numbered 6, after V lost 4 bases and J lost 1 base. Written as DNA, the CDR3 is TGTGCCAGCAGCTCGGACAGGGCGGAATCCTACGAGCAGTACTTC. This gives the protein CASSSDRAESYEQYF. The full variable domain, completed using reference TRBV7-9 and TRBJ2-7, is DTGVSQNPRHKITKRGQNVTFRCDPISEHNRLYWYRQTLGQGPEFLTYFQNEAQLEKSRLLSDRFSAERPKGSFSTLEIQRTEQGDSAMYLCASSSDRAESYEQYFGPGTRLTVT.

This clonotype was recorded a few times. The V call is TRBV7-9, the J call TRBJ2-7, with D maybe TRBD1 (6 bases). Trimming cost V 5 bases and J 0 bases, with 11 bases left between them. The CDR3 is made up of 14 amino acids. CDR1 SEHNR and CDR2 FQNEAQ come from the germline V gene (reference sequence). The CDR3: CASSLRDNSYEQYF. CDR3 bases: TGTGCCAGCAGCCTCCGGGACAACTCCTACGAGCAGTACTTC.

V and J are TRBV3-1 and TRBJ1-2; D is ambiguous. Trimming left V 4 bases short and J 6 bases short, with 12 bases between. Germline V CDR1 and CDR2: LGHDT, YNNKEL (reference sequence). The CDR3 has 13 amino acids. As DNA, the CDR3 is TGTGCCAGCAGCCTTTGGGCGAGGGATGGCTACACCTTC. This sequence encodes CASSLWARDGYTF.

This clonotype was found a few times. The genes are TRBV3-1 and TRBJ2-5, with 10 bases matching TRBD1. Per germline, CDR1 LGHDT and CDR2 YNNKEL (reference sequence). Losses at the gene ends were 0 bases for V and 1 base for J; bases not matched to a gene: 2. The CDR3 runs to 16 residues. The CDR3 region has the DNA TGTGCCAGCAGCCAAGACCGGACAGGGGGCCAAGAGACCCAGTACTTC. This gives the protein CASSQDRTGGQETQYF.

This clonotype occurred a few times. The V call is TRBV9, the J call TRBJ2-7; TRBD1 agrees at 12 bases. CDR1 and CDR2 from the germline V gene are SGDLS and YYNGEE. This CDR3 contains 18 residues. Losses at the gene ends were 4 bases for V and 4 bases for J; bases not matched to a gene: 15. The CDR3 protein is CASSTRPGQGAPEYEQYF. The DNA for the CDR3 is TGTGCCAGCAGCACCAGACCGGGACAGGGGGCGCCGGAATACGAGCAGTACTTC.

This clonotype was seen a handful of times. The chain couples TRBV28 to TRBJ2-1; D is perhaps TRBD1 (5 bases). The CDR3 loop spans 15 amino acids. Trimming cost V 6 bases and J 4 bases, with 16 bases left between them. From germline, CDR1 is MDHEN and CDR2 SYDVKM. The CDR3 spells CASSYQGRGYNEQFF. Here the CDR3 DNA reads TGTGCCAGCAGCTATCAGGGTCGTGGTTACAATGAGCAGTTCTTC.

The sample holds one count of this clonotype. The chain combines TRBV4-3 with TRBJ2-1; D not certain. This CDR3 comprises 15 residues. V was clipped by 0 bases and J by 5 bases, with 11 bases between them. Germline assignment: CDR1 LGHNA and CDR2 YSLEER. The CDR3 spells CASSQDPFWDNEQFF. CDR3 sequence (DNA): TGCGCCAGCAGCCAAGATCCGTTTTGGGACAATGAGCAGTTCTTC.

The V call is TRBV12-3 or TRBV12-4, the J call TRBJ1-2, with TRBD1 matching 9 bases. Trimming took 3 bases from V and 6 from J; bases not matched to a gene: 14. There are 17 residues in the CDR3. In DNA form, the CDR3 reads TGTGCCAGCAGTTTTCGTGTCACGCGGGACAGGGAGGATGGCTACACCTTC. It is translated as CASSFRVTRDREDGYTF.

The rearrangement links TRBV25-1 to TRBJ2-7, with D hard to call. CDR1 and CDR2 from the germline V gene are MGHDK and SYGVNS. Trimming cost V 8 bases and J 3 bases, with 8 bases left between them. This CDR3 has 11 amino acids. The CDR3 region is CASGDYYEQYF. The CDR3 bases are TGTGCCAGCGGAGATTACTACGAGCAGTACTTC.

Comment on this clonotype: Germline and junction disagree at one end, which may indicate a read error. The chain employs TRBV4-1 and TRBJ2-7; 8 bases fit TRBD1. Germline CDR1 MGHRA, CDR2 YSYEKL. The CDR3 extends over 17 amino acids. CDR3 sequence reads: CASSKEMDRVFDYEQYF. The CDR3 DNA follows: TGCGCCAGCAGCAAAGAAATGGACAGGGTGTTCGATTACGAGCAGTACTTC.

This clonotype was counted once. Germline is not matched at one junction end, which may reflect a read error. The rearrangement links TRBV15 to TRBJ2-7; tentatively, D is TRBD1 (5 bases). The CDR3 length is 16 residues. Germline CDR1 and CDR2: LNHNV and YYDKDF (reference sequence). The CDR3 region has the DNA TGTGCCACCAGCAGAGATCAGGGATCCTCTTCCTTCGAGCAGTACTTC. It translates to CATSRDQGSSSFEQYF. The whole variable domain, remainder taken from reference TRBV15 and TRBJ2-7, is DAMVIQNPRYQVTQFGKPVTLSCSQTLNHNVMYWYQQKSSQAPKLLFHYYDKDFNNEADTPDNFQSRRPNTSFCFLDIRSPGLGDTAMYLCATSRDQGSSSFEQYFGPGTRLTVT.

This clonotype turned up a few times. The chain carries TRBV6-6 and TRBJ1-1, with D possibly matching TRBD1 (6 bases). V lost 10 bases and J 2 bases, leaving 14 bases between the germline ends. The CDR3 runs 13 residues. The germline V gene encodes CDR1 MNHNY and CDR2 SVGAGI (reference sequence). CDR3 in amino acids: CAIKRQENTEAFF. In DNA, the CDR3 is TGTGCCATCAAAAGACAGGAAAACACTGAAGCTTTCTTT.

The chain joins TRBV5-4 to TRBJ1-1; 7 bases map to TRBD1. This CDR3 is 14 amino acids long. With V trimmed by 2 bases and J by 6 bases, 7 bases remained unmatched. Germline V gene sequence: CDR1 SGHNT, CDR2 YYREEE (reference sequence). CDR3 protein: CASSFYDRDPEAFF. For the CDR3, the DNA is TGTGCCAGCAGCTTTTACGACAGGGACCCTGAAGCTTTCTTT.

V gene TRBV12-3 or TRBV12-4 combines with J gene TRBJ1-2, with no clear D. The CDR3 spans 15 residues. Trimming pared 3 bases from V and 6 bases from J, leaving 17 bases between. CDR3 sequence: CASSFGSIPTHGYTF. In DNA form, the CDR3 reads TGTGCCAGCAGTTTCGGGTCTATACCTACGCATGGCTACACCTTC.